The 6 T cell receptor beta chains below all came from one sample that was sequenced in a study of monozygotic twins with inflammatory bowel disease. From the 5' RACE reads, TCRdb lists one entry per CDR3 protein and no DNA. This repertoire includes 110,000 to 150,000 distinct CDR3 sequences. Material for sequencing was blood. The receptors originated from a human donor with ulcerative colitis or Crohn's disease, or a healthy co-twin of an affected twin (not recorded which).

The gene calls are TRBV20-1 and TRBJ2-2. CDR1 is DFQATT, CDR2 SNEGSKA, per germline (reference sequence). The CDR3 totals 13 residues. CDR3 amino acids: CSAREANTGELFF.

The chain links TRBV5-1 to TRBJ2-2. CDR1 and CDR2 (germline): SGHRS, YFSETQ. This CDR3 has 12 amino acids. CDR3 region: CASKANTGELFF. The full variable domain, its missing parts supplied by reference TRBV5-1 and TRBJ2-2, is KAGVTQTPRYLIKTRGQQVTLSCSPISGHRSVSWYQQTPGQGLQFLFEYFSETQRNKGNFPGRFSGRQFSNSRSEMNVSTLELGDSALYLCASKANTGELFFGEGSRLTVL.

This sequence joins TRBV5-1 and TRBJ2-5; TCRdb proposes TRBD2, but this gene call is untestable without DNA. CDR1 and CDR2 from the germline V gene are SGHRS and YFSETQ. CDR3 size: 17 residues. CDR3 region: CASSPGLAGTSRETQYF.

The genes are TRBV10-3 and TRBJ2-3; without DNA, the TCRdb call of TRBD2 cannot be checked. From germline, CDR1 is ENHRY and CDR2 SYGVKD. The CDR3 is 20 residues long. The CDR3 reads CAISDDGLAGGSARTDTQYF.

The CDR3 loop reads CASSLMGEVRYEQYF. The V gene is TRBV27, the J gene TRBJ2-7; TCRdb reports TRBD2, a call that lacks DNA to check it against. CDR1 is MNHEY, CDR2 SMNVEV, per germline (reference sequence). The CDR3 runs 15 residues.

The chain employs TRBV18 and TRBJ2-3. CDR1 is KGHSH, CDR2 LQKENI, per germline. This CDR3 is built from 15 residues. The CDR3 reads CASSSQELGTDTQYF. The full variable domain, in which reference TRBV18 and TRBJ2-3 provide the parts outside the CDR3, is NAGVMQNPRHLVRRRGQEARLRCSPMKGHSHVYWYRQLPEEGLKFMVYLQKENIIDESGMPKERFSAEFPKEGPSILRIQQVVRGDSAAYFCASSSQELGTDTQYFGPGTRLTVL.